This entry is about one TCR beta chain. Germline V gene lookup returns CDR1 MNHEY and CDR2 SMNVEV (reference sequence). The CDR3 has 15 residues. Deletions cut 1 base from V and 0 bases from J, with 9 bases between. This entry belongs to a study of blood T cell repertoires in COVID-19. Study summary: Samples came from the United States, Italy and Spain, spanning acute and convalescent COVID-19.

In the source study's methods: Estimates of nucleated cell counts were drawn from the amplification of reference gene primers. The assay was immunoSEQ multiplex PCR, and TCRdb's table has in-frame clones only and misses some. V and J calls and clone size are copied from that table; D and trimming were computed from the DNA. Among fewer than 150,000 clones listed, 70% to 85% were seen once. This sequence joins TRBV27 and TRBJ1-1; D gene uncertain. Specimen: peripheral blood. The sequence was obtained from a human donor in a cohort sampled during active COVID-19. This chain's CDR3 is CASSLLGGMNTEAFF. The CDR3, as DNA: TGTGCCAGCAGTTTATTAGGAGGGATGAACACTGAAGCTTTCTTT.